By share, the clone carrying this TCR beta chain ranks as large (0.1 to 1%). The antigen is unknown. Use of 60 Vbeta and 13 Jbeta primers characterized the PCR. The method was immunoSEQ multiplex PCR; TCRdb's version includes in-frame clones alone and lacks a portion of them. The top ten clones hold approximately 4.2% of a sample with over 100,000 clones, 77% of them seen once. The V segment lost 3 bases and the J segment 2 bases; nucleotides outside the gene matches: 3. The germline V gene encodes CDR1 KGHSH and CDR2 LQKENI. CDR3 length: 14 amino acids. These data belong to a study of cytomegalovirus exposure and HLA in healthy donors. Overall study findings and caveats: The classifier reportedly diagnosed cytomegalovirus status with high specificity and sensitivity. Later analysis suggested most CMV-associated TCR beta chains were HLA-restricted. An apparent linkage of common viral pathogens to several of the most significant clusters emerged in a later analysis. Usually a TCR sequence was rare, but some public TCRs were found in many donors.

The clonotype was recovered from a male donor in good health and CMV-seropositive. Sequencing was done on a sample of PBMCs. V gene TRBV18 combines with J gene TRBJ2-7; 8 bases are a match to TRBD1. CDR3 region: CASSPRDRPYEQYF. CDR3 DNA sequence: TGTGCCAGCTCACCGCGGGACAGGCCCTACGAGCAGTACTTC.